The 16 T cell receptor beta chains in this list originate from one sample, sequenced in a study of T cell responses to AZD1222 COVID-19 vaccine (dated by TCRdb to 2020 to 2023). This specimen's time point label, per the study, means: baseline before first vaccination. Receptors were amplified or captured by the immunoSEQ multiplex PCR assay. Not all clones reach the TCRdb copy of this immuneACCESS table, which keeps in-frame sequences only. Checked studies attribute under half of the gap to unresolved V genes and leave the rest unexplained. This sample has over 100,000 clones in its table, and around 83% of those were observed once. Clones ranked in the top ten supply around 12% of the sample. Sequencing used peripheral blood, obtained on day 0 of AZD1222 vaccination. The receptors come from an adult in good health.

The chain recombines TRBV7-8 with TRBJ2-5, with D tentatively TRBD1 or TRBD2 (5 bases each). Germline assignment: CDR1 SGHVS and CDR2 FQNEAQ. The CDR3 runs to 13 residues. Deletions cut 5 bases from V and 0 bases from J, with 7 bases between. The DNA of the CDR3 is TGTGCCAGCAGCCGGGACGACCAAGAGACCCAGTACTTC. Its protein product is CASSRDDQETQYF.

V and J are TRBV21-1 and TRBJ1-1. TRBV21-1 is shown as a pseudogene. The CDR3 runs 13 residues. The CDR3 spells CASSGRVGTEAFF. The CDR3 region has the DNA TGTGCCAGCAGCGGACGGGTGGGGACTGAAGCTTTCTTT.

This chain joins TRBV11-2 and TRBJ2-7; D might be TRBD2 (6 bases). The CDR3 contains 11 residues. Germline V gene data show CDR1 as SGHAT and CDR2 as FQNNGV. Trimming removed 8 bases from V and 2 bases from J, with 7 bases in between. CDR3 sequence reads: CASGRTYEQYF. CDR3 nucleotide sequence: TGTGCCAGCGGGAGGACCTACGAGCAGTACTTC.

The V gene is TRBV5-4, the J gene TRBJ2-3; no clear D gene. This CDR3 contains 11 residues. The V gene lost 7 bases and the J gene lost 0 bases, with 3 bases spanning the gap. Germline loops: CDR1 SGHNT, CDR2 YYREEE (reference sequence). The DNA for the CDR3 is TGTGCCAGCTCTAGCACAGATACGCAGTATTTT. Its translation: CASSSTDTQYF.

The chain couples TRBV7-2 to TRBJ1-4; D is perhaps TRBD1 (5 bases). The germline V and J ends were trimmed by 1 base and 6 bases, with 9 bases remaining between them. CDR1 SGHTA and CDR2 FQGNSA come from the germline V gene. CDR3 length: 14 residues. The CDR3 is CASSLGVGDEKLFF. Here the CDR3 DNA reads TGTGCCAGCAGCTTAGGAGTAGGGGATGAAAAACTGTTTTTT.

This chain links TRBV28 with TRBJ1-5; no reliable D call. Between the trimmed V and J ends, which lost 4 bases and 3 bases, there was a span of 10 bases. This CDR3 spans 14 amino acids. Looked up from germline, CDR1 is MDHEN and CDR2 is SYDVKM. As DNA, the CDR3 is TGTGCCAGCAGTTGGGGTCAATCCAATCAGCCCCAGCATTTT. Amino acid sequence: CASSWGQSNQPQHF.

This rearrangement joins TRBV29-1 to TRBJ1-5, with D possibly TRBD1 on 5 matching bases. CDR3 length: 13 residues. Trimming cost V 3 bases and J 4 bases, with 10 bases left between them. Per germline, CDR1 SQVTM and CDR2 ANQGSEA. This chain's CDR3 is CSVEWGRNQPQHF. DNA of the CDR3: TGCAGCGTTGAGTGGGGACGGAATCAGCCCCAGCATTTT.

The chain joins TRBV10-3 to TRBJ1-3; 8 bases are shared with TRBD1. Per germline, CDR1 ENHRY and CDR2 SYGVKD. V was clipped by 0 bases and J by 3 bases; unmatched bases: 7. The CDR3 has 17 amino acids. The CDR3 spells CAISESTRTGFGNTIYF. The CDR3 DNA follows: TGTGCCATCAGTGAGTCCACACGGACAGGGTTTGGAAACACCATATATTTT.

The chain recombines TRBV7-6 with TRBJ2-7; TRBD1 might be the D (7 bases). CDR1 is SGHVS, CDR2 FNYEAQ, per germline. V was pared by 1 base and J by 4 bases, with 23 bases between. This CDR3 comprises 18 residues. CDR3 bases: TGTGCCAGCAGCTTAGGCCTTAGAGGAGGGACAGTACCGTACGAGCAGTACTTC. It translates to CASSLGLRGGTVPYEQYF.

V and J are TRBV7-2 and TRBJ2-7; D is uncertain. CDR3 length: 11 amino acids. Germline lookup yields CDR1 SGHTA and CDR2 FQGNSA. V was shortened by 5 bases and J by 0 bases, with 2 bases between the two germline ends. The CDR3 DNA follows: TGTGCCAGCAGCCACTCCTACGAGCAGTACTTC. It specifies CASSHSYEQYF.

This CDR3 reads CASSLGQTSGNTGELFF. CDR3 bases: TGTGCCAGCAGCTTGGGTCAGACTAGCGGGAACACCGGGGAGCTGTTTTTT. The rearrangement links TRBV7-9 to TRBJ2-2; 9 bases are a match to TRBD2. Per the germline V gene, CDR1 is SEHNR and CDR2 is FQNEAQ (reference sequence). CDR3 length: 17 residues. V was pared by 3 bases and J by 1 base, with 6 bases of the junction left unmatched.

V is TRBV11-2 and J is TRBJ2-2; D is possibly TRBD2 (5 bases). The CDR3 totals 12 residues. Trimming cost V 7 bases and J 7 bases, with 10 bases left between them. CDR1 and CDR2 (germline): SGHAT, FQNNGV. The CDR3 region has the DNA TGTGCCAGCAACCCCGAGGGCGGGGAGCTGTTTTTT. This encodes CASNPEGGELFF.

The genes are TRBV28 and TRBJ1-6, with D unclear. The CDR3 contains 17 residues. Germline V gives CDR1 MDHEN, CDR2 SYDVKM. V was cut by 0 bases and J by 1 base, with 10 bases left in between. The CDR3 DNA is TGTGCCAGCAGTTTATGGTCGGGAGGGTCCTATAATTCACCCCTCCACTTT. Its translation is CASSLWSGGSYNSPLHF.

Of note for this clone: Other DNA sequences in this sample translate to the same CDR3. The chain carries TRBV5-8 and TRBJ1-4, with D maybe TRBD1 (6 bases). Germline CDR1 SGHTS, CDR2 YDEGEE. The CDR3 consists of 13 residues. Trimming cost V 5 bases and J 6 bases, with 11 bases left between them. The CDR3 is CASRPGQHEKLFF. The CDR3 coding sequence is TGTGCCAGCAGGCCGGGACAACATGAAAAACTGTTTTTT.

V usage is TRBV27 and J usage is TRBJ1-2; the D gene is possibly TRBD1 (5 bases). Per germline, CDR1 MNHEY and CDR2 SMNVEV (reference sequence). This CDR3 has 14 residues. V was trimmed by 2 bases and J by 8 bases, leaving 15 bases between them. CDR3 region: CASSLAWGVSGYTF. Here the CDR3 DNA reads TGTGCCAGCAGTTTAGCGTGGGGCGTGAGCGGCTACACCTTC.

V gene TRBV5-8 combines with J gene TRBJ2-7, with D possibly being TRBD1 (8 bases). CDR1 SGHTS and CDR2 YDEGEE come from the germline V gene. Trimming took off 2 bases at V and 5 bases at J, with 11 bases between the two ends. CDR3 size: 13 residues. CDR3 in DNA: TGTGCCAGCAGCTTACAGGGGGGGGACGAGCAGTACTTC. Translated: CASSLQGGDEQYF.